These 13 T cell receptor beta chains originate from one sample sequenced in a study of technical replicates of blood from several donors. Profiling relied on immunoSEQ multiplex PCR, and the TCRdb table lists in-frame clones only, not all of them. The sample holds about 14,000 clones; less than 90% are singletons and the top ten take roughly 10%. Sequenced sample: PBMCs. Receptor source: a human donor in good health.

The chain employs TRBV5-6 and TRBJ2-5; TRBD1 matches 8 bases. Germline loops: CDR1 SGHDT, CDR2 YYEEEE. The V segment lost 4 bases and the J segment 5 bases; nucleotides outside the gene matches: 7. The CDR3 is made up of 14 amino acids. CDR3 sequence (DNA): TGTGCCAGCAGCCCGGGACAGGTGTGGGAGACCCAGTACTTC. Amino acid sequence: CASSPGQVWETQYF.

The chain is built from TRBV28 and TRBJ2-5; 8 bases line up with TRBD1. Germline trimming cut 4 bases from V and 5 bases from J; bases unmatched to any gene: 9. The length of the CDR3 is 15 residues. CDR1 and CDR2 (germline): MDHEN, SYDVKM. The CDR3 protein is CASSSDRGGWETQYF. In DNA, the CDR3 is TGTGCCAGCAGTTCCGACAGGGGTGGTTGGGAGACCCAGTACTTC.

The rearrangement uses TRBV7-6 and TRBJ2-5; 9 positions match TRBD2. V shed 4 bases, J shed 5 bases, and the junction held 2 bases outside the gene matches. CDR1 and CDR2 (germline): SGHVS, FNYEAQ. The CDR3 covers 13 residues. The CDR3 region is CASSSGTSETQYF. CDR3 bases: TGTGCCAGCAGCTCAGGGACTAGCGAGACCCAGTACTTC.

The V gene is TRBV29-1, the J gene TRBJ1-5; weak D call: TRBD1 (6 bases). The length of the CDR3 is 14 residues. Trimming shortened V by 8 bases and J by 1 base, and 15 bases separated the two germline ends. Looked up from germline, CDR1 is SQVTM and CDR2 is ANQGSEA. The CDR3 sequence: CSILTGTSNQPQHF. The CDR3 nucleotides are TGCAGCATACTAACAGGGACCAGCAATCAGCCCCAGCATTTT.

Concerning this clone itself: The junction shows a germline mismatch at one end, possibly a read error. CDR3 nucleotides: TGTGCCAGCAGCCAAACCACTAGCGGGTCCTCCAATGAGCAGTTCTTC. Encoded protein: CASSQTTSGSSNEQFF. This sequence joins TRBV7-9 and TRBJ2-1; 9 nucleotides match TRBD2. The CDR3 totals 16 residues. Germline V CDR1 and CDR2: SEHNR, FQNEAQ (reference sequence).

As to this clone: The junction and the germline gene differ at one end; a read error may be behind it. Here the CDR3 reads CASSLWTSGRGWRLF. DNA of the CDR3: TGTGCCAGCAGTTTATGGACTAGCGGGAGGGGCTGGCGGCTCTTC. The J gene is TRBJ2-1, the V gene TRBV28; the match to TRBD2 covers 14 bases. The length of the CDR3 is 15 residues. Germline V lookup: CDR1 MDHEN, CDR2 SYDVKM.

The gene calls are TRBV10-3 and TRBJ1-1; D not resolved. The CDR3 contains 11 residues. CDR1 is ENHRY, CDR2 SYGVKD, per germline. V was trimmed by 10 bases and J by 9 bases, leaving 15 bases between them. CDR3 in DNA: TGTGCCACCGGGCCGGGGAGGCAAGCTTTCTTT. It translates to CATGPGRQAFF.

The chain combines TRBV28 with TRBJ2-2; 10 bases match TRBD2. Trimming at V came to 2 bases and at J to 5 bases, leaving 5 bases not matched to a gene. The CDR3 has 16 amino acids. The germline V gene has CDR1 MDHEN and CDR2 SYDVKM. CDR3 sequence (DNA): TGTGCCAGCAGTTTAGGAGCGGGAGGGCTAACCGGGGAGCTGTTTTTT. Its protein is CASSLGAGGLTGELFF.

V gene TRBV5-1 combines with J gene TRBJ2-1; D gene ambiguous. Germline-derived CDR1 and CDR2 are SGHRS and YFSETQ. This CDR3 spans 13 amino acids. Deletions cut 3 bases from V and 1 base from J, with 5 bases between. CDR3 protein: CASSSGSYNEQFF. The CDR3, as DNA: TGCGCCAGCAGCTCCGGGTCCTACAATGAGCAGTTCTTC.

The CDR3 region is CASSPPDRGRRFDQPQHF. The DNA for the CDR3 is TGTGCCAGTAGTCCCCCGGACAGGGGGAGGAGATTCGATCAGCCCCAGCATTTT. The chain is built from TRBV19 and TRBJ1-5; 10 bases agree with TRBD1. The CDR3 runs 18 residues. Germline V gene sequence: CDR1 LNHDA, CDR2 SQIVND (reference sequence). V trimming: 5 bases; J trimming: 5 bases; junction bases outside the gene matches: 15.

This chain joins TRBV19 and TRBJ2-1; 10 bases agree with TRBD2. The CDR3 length is 15 residues. The V segment lost 4 bases and the J segment 2 bases; nucleotides outside the gene matches: 2. The germline V gene encodes CDR1 LNHDA and CDR2 SQIVND (reference sequence). The CDR3 region is CASSTLAGAYNEQFF. CDR3 nucleotides: TGTGCCAGTAGTACCCTAGCGGGGGCCTACAATGAGCAGTTCTTC.

For the CDR3, the DNA is TGTGCCAGCAGCTGGCCGGGACACCACCTTAGGGAGCAGTACTTC. Protein: CASSWPGHHLREQYF. The V and J genes are TRBV7-7 and TRBJ2-7, with a tentative D call TRBD1 (6 bases). This CDR3 contains 15 residues. CDR1 SSHAT and CDR2 FNYEAQ come from the germline V gene (reference sequence). Trimming pared 4 bases from V and 7 bases from J, leaving 20 bases between.

The CDR3 region is CASSYSRRSDEKLFF. CDR3 coding DNA: TGTGCCAGCAGTTACTCGAGACGGAGCGATGAAAAACTGTTTTTT. The chain employs TRBV6-5 and TRBJ1-4; D is uncertain. With 0 bases removed from V and 6 bases from J, the gap between germline ends came to 11 bases. CDR1 is MNHEY, CDR2 SVGAGI, per germline. This CDR3 region has 15 residues.